These T cell receptor beta chains were read from a single sample in a study of naive and memory T cell subsets. TCRdb independently ran MiXCR on the UMI-ligation and nested PCR reads; one entry per CDR3 protein. Seen here are some 110,000 distinct CDR3 sequences, around 15% observed once, and the top ten hold 2.8%. What was sequenced was naive CD8+ T cells from blood. These receptors were collected from a human donor in good health. Both conserved end residues are part of each CDR3. Fields, in order: CDR3 length, J gene, clone size, V gene, D gene, CDR3 DNA, CDR3 protein. A D gene is named only where the DNA matches it firmly. The size entry is marked missing in some rows and otherwise reads once, few, many or a size class.

length: 14
J: TRBJ2-5
size: many
V: TRBV20-1
D: TRBD2
DNA: TGCAGTGCTCGGACTAGCGGGGGTGGAGAGACCCAGTACTTC
CDR3: CSARTSGGGETQYF

length: 13
J: TRBJ2-7
size: many
V: TRBV19
D: NA
DNA: TGTGCCAGCTCAAGTGGACAGCTCTACGAGCAGTACTTC
CDR3: CASSSGQLYEQYF

length: 12
J: TRBJ1-1
size: NA
V: TRBV4-3
D: NA
DNA: TGCGCCAGCAGCCAAGGAGACAGGGAAGCTTTCTTT
CDR3: CASSQGDREAFF

length: 12
J: TRBJ2-2
size: many
V: TRBV27
D: NA
DNA: TGTGCCAGCAGTTTGAAGTTCGGGGAGCTGTTTTTT
CDR3: CASSLKFGELFF

length: 18
J: TRBJ2-3
size: many
V: TRBV9
D: NA
DNA: TGTGCCAGCAGCGTAGAGCCCCCTTGGGGGGGCACCACAGATACGCAGTATTTT
CDR3: CASSVEPPWGGTTDTQYF

length: 15
J: TRBJ2-7
size: many
V: TRBV20-1
D: NA
DNA: TGCAGTGCTAGAGGGGATGTGGGAGCCTACTACGAGCAGTACTTC
CDR3: CSARGDVGAYYEQYF

length: 17
J: TRBJ2-2
size: many
V: TRBV4-3
D: NA
DNA: TGCGCCAGCAGCCAAGATGACTACAGAGCGAACACCGGGGAGCTGTTTTTT
CDR3: CASSQDDYRANTGELFF

length: 14
J: TRBJ2-5
size: few
V: TRBV7-9
D: NA
DNA: TGTGCCAGCAGCTTAGGCTCGTACCAAGAGACCCAGTACTTC
CDR3: CASSLGSYQETQYF

length: 14
J: TRBJ1-5
size: many
V: TRBV5-6
D: TRBD1
DNA: TGTGCCAGCAGCTCTACAGGGGAGGGTCAGCCCCAGCATTTT
CDR3: CASSSTGEGQPQHF

length: 15
J: TRBJ2-4
size: NA
V: TRBV28
D: NA
DNA: TGTGCCAGCATGGAAACATTACTCGGCAAAAACATTCAGTACTTC
CDR3: CASMETLLGKNIQYF

length: 14
J: TRBJ2-7
size: NA
V: TRBV10-3
D: NA
DNA: TGTGCCATCAGTGAGGGTATCTCAATCTACGAGCAGTACTTC
CDR3: CAISEGISIYEQYF

length: 12
J: TRBJ1-6
size: NA
V: TRBV27
D: NA
DNA: TGTGCCAGCAGTTTGGGGAATTCACCCCTCCACTTT
CDR3: CASSLGNSPLHF

length: 12
J: TRBJ2-3
size: few
V: TRBV28
D: NA
DNA: TGTGCCAGCAGCCACCCCCGGGATACGCAGTATTTT
CDR3: CASSHPRDTQYF